These 26 T cell receptor beta chains came from one sample sequenced in a study of shared clonotypes between healthy human individuals. Profiling relied on immunoSEQ multiplex PCR, and the TCRdb table lists in-frame clones only, not all of them. Among some 510,000 clones listed, approximately 85% were seen once. Source material: PBMCs. All receptors derive from a woman aged 40-49 years in good health. Some clones in this sample may be carry-over from other donors' samples.

The CDR3 sequence is CASSLPAVSHEQYF. CDR3 DNA sequence: TGTGCCAGCAGTCTCCCCGCTGTATCCCACGAGCAGTACTTC. This chain uses TRBV28 with TRBJ2-7; D unresolved. The CDR3 has 14 residues. Germline values: CDR1 MDHEN, CDR2 SYDVKM. The V end was cut by 5 bases, the J end by 5 bases, with 16 bases between.

As to this clone: The same CDR3 arises from other DNA sequences in this sample as well. J is TRBJ2-3 and V is TRBV28, with 7 bases that match TRBD2. This CDR3 region has 13 residues. CDR1 and CDR2 from the germline V gene are MDHEN and SYDVKM. The V gene end was trimmed by 7 bases and the J gene end by 1 base; junction bases not matched to a gene: 2. The CDR3 DNA is TGTGCCAGCACGGGGGGAGGCACAGATACGCAGTATTTT. It encodes CASTGGGTDTQYF.

This chain uses TRBV2 with TRBJ2-5, with TRBD1 as a possible D gene (5 bases). Trimming cost V 5 bases and J 0 bases, with 7 bases left between them. The CDR3 length is 13 residues. The germline V gene encodes CDR1 SNHLY and CDR2 FYNNEI. The CDR3 here is CASSWTHQETQYF. CDR3 in DNA: TGTGCCAGCAGTTGGACACACCAAGAGACCCAGTACTTC.

The chain joins TRBV11-2 to TRBJ2-1, with 8 positions matching TRBD2. After removal of 5 bases from V and 6 bases from J, the junction contained 9 bases not matched to a gene. Germline loops: CDR1 SGHAT, CDR2 FQNNGV. The CDR3 totals 15 residues. The CDR3 nucleotides read TGTGCCAGCAGCCCCATTAGCGGGATTGGCAATGAGCAGTTCTTC. Translation: CASSPISGIGNEQFF.

Concerning this clone itself: This sample includes further DNA sequences coding for the same CDR3. The chain combines TRBV7-3 with TRBJ2-3; 7 positions match TRBD2. The V and J ends lost 2 bases and 4 bases, in that order; junction bases with no gene match: 3. Germline lookup yields CDR1 SGHTA and CDR2 FQGTGA. CDR3 length equals 14 residues. The CDR3 here is CASSLGLAADTQYF. The DNA of the CDR3 is TGTGCCAGCAGCTTAGGGCTAGCGGCAGATACGCAGTATTTT. Drawing the rest from reference TRBV7-3 and TRBJ2-3, the complete variable domain is GAGVSQTPSNKVTEKGKYVELRCDPISGHTALYWYRQSLGQGPEFLIYFQGTGAADDSGLPNDRFFAVRPEGSVSTLKIQRTERGDSAVYLCASSLGLAADTQYFGPGTRLTVL.

This chain connects TRBV13 to TRBJ2-7, with D perhaps being TRBD1 or TRBD2 (5 bases each). V was trimmed by 1 base and J by 5 bases, leaving 9 bases between them. The CDR3 loop spans 13 amino acids. Germline loops: CDR1 PRHDT, CDR2 FYEKMQ (reference sequence). The CDR3: CASSLERGHEQYF. The CDR3 DNA follows: TGTGCCAGCAGCTTAGAGAGGGGTCACGAGCAGTACTTC.

This clone has only a few counts. The chain employs TRBV28 and TRBJ1-2; D is uncertain. CDR1 is MDHEN, CDR2 SYDVKM, per germline. The V end lost 7 bases, the J end lost 1 base, and 13 bases lay between the germline ends. This CDR3 spans 14 amino acids. DNA of the CDR3: TGTGCCAGCAACTGGGCGGCACTTAACTATGGCTACACCTTC. Encoded protein: CASNWAALNYGYTF.

V is TRBV6-5 and J is TRBJ1-1, with D perhaps TRBD1 (5 bases). Trimming took off 6 bases at V and 4 bases at J, with 12 bases between the two ends. CDR3 length: 13 residues. Germline V gives CDR1 MNHEY, CDR2 SVGAGI. CDR3 in amino acids: CASRDTGGTEAFF. CDR3 DNA sequence: TGTGCCAGCAGGGACACGGGAGGCACTGAAGCTTTCTTT.

This clone appeared a single time. The DNA of the CDR3 is TGTGCCAGCGGCCCCCTAGGGACTAGCCCACCGCGGGGGCAGTTCTTC. This translates into CASGPLGTSPPRGQFF. The genes are TRBV28 and TRBJ2-1, with 9 bases lining up with TRBD2. J was trimmed by 12 bases and V by 8 bases; bases with no gene match: 20. The CDR3 length is 16 residues. The V gene's germline CDR1 is MDHEN and CDR2 SYDVKM.

This clone came up a few times. The J gene is TRBJ1-1, the V gene TRBV7-9; D may be TRBD1 (6 bases). V lost 6 bases to trimming and J lost 4 bases, with 15 bases between them. CDR3 length: 14 amino acids. CDR1 SEHNR and CDR2 FQNEAQ come from the germline V gene (reference sequence). CDR3 region: CASSPTGAGTEAFF. CDR3 nucleotide sequence: TGTGCCAGCAGTCCGACAGGAGCGGGCACTGAAGCTTTCTTT. The full variable domain, its missing parts supplied by reference TRBV7-9 and TRBJ1-1, is DTGVSQNPRHKITKRGQNVTFRCDPISEHNRLYWYRQTLGQGPEFLTYFQNEAQLEKSRLLSDRFSAERPKGSFSTLEIQRTEQGDSAMYLCASSPTGAGTEAFFGQGTRLTVV.

The chain combines TRBV28 with TRBJ2-5; 13 bases are a match to TRBD2. The germline V gene encodes CDR1 MDHEN and CDR2 SYDVKM. Losses at the gene ends were 8 bases for V and 6 bases for J; bases not matched to a gene: 18. The length of the CDR3 is 18 residues. In DNA form, the CDR3 reads TGTGCCAGCCCTCCCCCGGGACTAGCGGGATGGGGGGACAAGACCCAGTACTTC. Translation: CASPPPGLAGWGDKTQYF.

The rearrangement joins TRBV5-1 to TRBJ2-7; D is unresolved. The CDR3 runs 13 residues. Trimming pared 4 bases from V and 7 bases from J, leaving 15 bases between. Looked up from germline, CDR1 is SGHRS and CDR2 is YFSETQ. In nucleotides, the CDR3 is TGCGCCAGCAGCCTTCTCCAAGTTTCTGAGCAGTACTTC. It specifies CASSLLQVSEQYF.

The CDR3 bases are TGTGCCAGCAGCCCCGGACAGGGACGAGGGAACACTGAAGCTTTCTTT. Protein: CASSPGQGRGNTEAFF. The chain recombines TRBV11-2 with TRBJ1-1, with 8 bases identical to TRBD1. V trimming: 5 bases; J trimming: 1 base; junction bases outside the gene matches: 9. This CDR3 is 16 amino acids long. CDR1 is SGHAT and CDR2 is FQNNGV in the germline V gene.

The genes are TRBV7-2 and TRBJ2-1; a weak D match, TRBD2 (6 bases). Germline CDR1 and CDR2: SGHTA and FQGNSA. The CDR3 extends over 16 amino acids. V lost 1 base and J 7 bases, leaving 17 bases between the germline ends. As DNA, the CDR3 is TGTGCCAGCAGCTTAGACCGGAGGGCTAGCGTAAATGAGCAGTTCTTC. This translates into CASSLDRRASVNEQFF.

The J gene is TRBJ2-1, the V gene TRBV27; D may be TRBD1 (6 bases). CDR1 is MNHEY, CDR2 SMNVEV, per germline (reference sequence). With 0 bases removed from V and 3 bases from J, the gap between germline ends came to 9 bases. The length of the CDR3 is 15 residues. This chain's CDR3 is CASSLSGGHYNEQFF. Written as DNA, the CDR3 is TGTGCCAGCAGTTTATCAGGGGGACACTACAATGAGCAGTTCTTC.

The J gene is TRBJ1-4, the V gene TRBV28; D unclear. The CDR3 consists of 14 residues. V gave up 3 bases and J gave up 4 bases, with 9 bases separating them. Germline CDR1 MDHEN, CDR2 SYDVKM. The CDR3 is CASSLWAFNEKLFF. The DNA for the CDR3 is TGTGCCAGCAGTTTGTGGGCTTTTAATGAAAAACTGTTTTTT.

The J gene is TRBJ1-2, the V gene TRBV29-1; TRBD1 matches at 7 bases. V was pared by 5 bases and J by 4 bases, with 4 bases of the junction left unmatched. This CDR3 spans 12 amino acids. The V gene's germline CDR1 is SQVTM and CDR2 ANQGSEA. CDR3 loop: CSVTTGPYGYTF. The CDR3 nucleotides are TGCAGCGTTACGACAGGGCCCTATGGCTACACCTTC.

The rearrangement uses TRBV11-3 and TRBJ2-1, with 11 bases fitting TRBD2. V lost 5 bases and J lost 2; bases outside the gene matches: 2. This CDR3 contains 15 residues. Germline loops: CDR1 SGHNT, CDR2 YENEEA. The CDR3 is CASSLSGRAYNEQFF. The CDR3 DNA sequence: TGTGCCAGCAGCCTTAGCGGGAGGGCCTACAATGAGCAGTTCTTC.

The table lists this clone with many counts. The V gene is TRBV14, the J gene TRBJ2-7, with a possible D match to TRBD1 (7 bases). Trimming removed 6 bases from V and 0 bases from J, with 12 bases in between. The CDR3 covers 14 residues. Germline CDR1 reads SGHDN; CDR2 reads FVKESK. The CDR3 coding sequence is TGTGCCAGCAGTCGCGGGACAGTCTCCTACGAGCAGTACTTC. It is translated as CASSRGTVSYEQYF.

V is TRBV19 and J is TRBJ2-2, with D perhaps being TRBD1 or TRBD2 (5 bases each). This CDR3 is built from 16 residues. The V end was cut by 4 bases, the J end by 3 bases, with 15 bases between. In germline, CDR1 is LNHDA, CDR2 SQIVND (reference sequence). CDR3 sequence: CASSTRGRPHTGELFF. In DNA form, the CDR3 reads TGTGCCAGTAGTACGAGGGGACGGCCACACACCGGGGAGCTGTTTTTT.

The gene calls are TRBV6-5 and TRBJ2-1; possible D gene TRBD1, 5 bases. Trimming removed 4 bases at V and 6 bases at J, with 13 bases between. The CDR3 is 14 residues long. Looked up from germline, CDR1 is MNHEY and CDR2 is SVGAGI. The CDR3 DNA sequence: TGTGCCAGCAGTTTCCTTGGACAATCCAATGAGCAGTTCTTC. It specifies CASSFLGQSNEQFF.

The genes are TRBV27 and TRBJ2-1; 9 nucleotides align to TRBD1. The CDR3 length is 13 residues. The germline V gene has CDR1 MNHEY and CDR2 SMNVEV (reference sequence). V dropped 7 bases and J dropped 7; count of bases not matched to a gene: 5. The CDR3 protein is CASNNRGRNEQFF. The CDR3 nucleotides read TGTGCCAGCAACAACAGGGGGCGTAATGAGCAGTTCTTC.

This clone was picked up one time. The chain carries TRBV6-6 and TRBJ2-5, with TRBD1 matching over 7 bases. Germline CDR1 and CDR2: MNHNY and SVGAGI (reference sequence). The V segment lost 6 bases and the J segment 1 base; nucleotides outside the gene matches: 5. This CDR3 contains 14 residues. CDR3 residues: CASSLWDSQETQYF. The CDR3 DNA sequence: TGTGCCAGCAGCCTCTGGGACAGCCAAGAGACCCAGTACTTC.

The chain couples TRBV9 to TRBJ2-1; 10 bases match TRBD2. With V trimmed by 0 bases and J by 13 bases, 7 bases remained unmatched. This CDR3 spans 14 amino acids. CDR1 is SGDLS and CDR2 is YYNGEE in the germline V gene. The CDR3 DNA reads TGTGCCAGCAGCGTAGTTGAGCGGGAGGGGCCACAGTTCTTC. Translated, it gives CASSVVEREGPQFF.

In this sample, this clone turned up many times. V is TRBV29-1 and J is TRBJ2-7; 7 positions agree with TRBD1. The V gene's germline CDR1 is SQVTM and CDR2 ANQGSEA. The CDR3 consists of 13 residues. Germline trimming cut 5 bases from V and 5 bases from J; bases unmatched to any gene: 9. The chain's CDR3 is CSVRGFTGDEQYF. In nucleotides, the CDR3 is TGCAGCGTTCGGGGATTTACAGGGGACGAGCAGTACTTC.

The chain joins TRBV6-1 to TRBJ1-2, with 11 bases lining up with TRBD1. J was trimmed by 6 bases and V by 6 bases; bases with no gene match: 3. The CDR3 sequence is 13 residues long. Germline V gene data show CDR1 as MNHNS and CDR2 as SASEGT. This CDR3 reads CASRGQGADGYTF. The DNA of the CDR3 is TGTGCCAGCAGAGGACAGGGGGCTGATGGCTACACCTTC.